The 14 T cell receptor beta chains below all came from one sample that was sequenced in a study of post-analysis software for immune sequencing data. Unique-molecular-identifier-tagged TCR beta cDNA libraries were used. TCRdb reprocessed the PCR reads via MiXCR and lists one record per CDR3 protein. Among 650,000 to 850,000 distinct CDR3 sequences listed, roughly 50% were seen once. These receptors have no identified antigens. General study points: Five TRBV segments occurring more often in patients than controls included TRBV5-6, TRBV5-1 and TRBV20-1.

The sample taken for sequencing was blood. The receptors originated from a girl between 10 and 17 years old with multiple sclerosis.

This clonotype has more than one count but fewer than ten. The chain joins TRBV12-3 or TRBV12-4 to TRBJ2-7, with 9 bases that match TRBD1. This CDR3 contains 14 residues. V was clipped by 5 bases and J by 6 bases; unmatched bases: 8. CDR3 amino acids: CASSPWTGEGEQYF. The CDR3 nucleotides read TGTGCCAGCAGTCCCTGGACAGGGGAGGGCGAGCAGTACTTC.

This clonotype has just a few counts. The V gene is TRBV7-9, the J gene TRBJ2-3, with TRBD2 matching 9 bases. Per the germline V gene, CDR1 is SEHNR and CDR2 is FQNEAQ (reference sequence). V trimming: 5 bases; J trimming: 6 bases; junction bases outside the gene matches: 12. The CDR3 covers 16 residues. The DNA for the CDR3 is TGTGCCAGCAGCCCTCGAGTTAGCGGGAGTGCGGATACGCAGTATTTT. Protein product: CASSPRVSGSADTQYF.

Concerning this clonotype itself: At one of its ends the junction is not consistent with the germline gene, which may arise from a read error. Here the CDR3 DNA reads TGTGCCGGCAGTTCCGAGGGCTACGAGCAGTACTTC. Protein: CAGSSEGYEQYF. The V and J genes are TRBV25-1 and TRBJ2-5; D might be TRBD2 (5 bases). The J call may be faulty, since TRBJ2-7 better matches the DNA end. CDR1 is MGHDK and CDR2 is SYGVNS in the germline V gene. The CDR3 spans 12 residues.

The CDR3 DNA follows: TGTGCCAGCAGCCGTCGTCGAGCGGGATCGTCCGATACGCAGTATTTT. This translates into CASSRRRAGSSDTQYF. V is TRBV6-6 and J is TRBJ2-3, with 7 bases lining up with TRBD2. There are 16 residues in the CDR3. Germline CDR1 MNHNY, CDR2 SVGAGI (reference sequence). Trimming took 6 bases from V and 6 from J; bases not matched to a gene: 15.

The rearrangement joins TRBV20-1 to TRBJ2-1; either TRBD1 or TRBD2 may supply D (5 bases each). V lost 5 bases, J lost 10 bases, and 15 bases lay in between. Germline lookup yields CDR1 DFQATT and CDR2 SNEGSKA (reference sequence). The CDR3 spans 12 residues. The CDR3, as DNA: TGCAGTGCTGGGGGAAAGGGATACGAGCAGTTCTTC. It codes for CSAGGKGYEQFF.

This chain connects TRBV15 to TRBJ2-1, with D perhaps TRBD1 (5 bases). The CDR3 is 16 residues long. V dropped 0 bases and J dropped 6 bases, with 15 bases sitting between them. Germline lookup yields CDR1 LNHNV and CDR2 YYDKDF (reference sequence). This CDR3 reads CATSRDYQGRRNEQFF. As DNA, the CDR3 is TGTGCCACCAGCAGAGATTACCAGGGTAGGCGCAATGAGCAGTTCTTC.

The table lists this clonotype with a few counts. CDR3 sequence (DNA): TGTGCCAGCAGCCGCAACTTCGATGGCTCTGGGGCCAACGTCCTGACTTTC. This gives the protein CASSRNFDGSGANVLTF. The chain has TRBV7-9 and TRBJ2-6; no clear D. The V and J ends lost 5 bases and 0 bases respectively, with 14 bases between them. The CDR3 totals 17 residues. Germline CDR1 SEHNR, CDR2 FQNEAQ (reference sequence).

J is TRBJ2-1 and V is TRBV29-1, with TRBD2 matching over 9 bases. This CDR3 has 17 residues. In germline, CDR1 is SQVTM, CDR2 ANQGSEA. V shed 0 bases and J 3 bases; nucleotides not matched to a gene: 9. The chain's CDR3 is CSVEDPLAGELYNEQFF. The CDR3 bases are TGCAGCGTTGAAGACCCTTTAGCGGGAGAACTCTACAATGAGCAGTTCTTC.

V usage is TRBV19 and J usage is TRBJ2-7; D ambiguous. The germline V gene encodes CDR1 LNHDA and CDR2 SQIVND (reference sequence). V was clipped by 5 bases and J by 1 base, with 12 bases between them. This CDR3 has 14 amino acids. CDR3 region: CASSRRAMSYEQYF. The DNA for the CDR3 is TGTGCCAGTAGTCGCCGGGCTATGTCCTACGAGCAGTACTTC.

This sequence joins TRBV12-3 or TRBV12-4 and TRBJ2-7; 8 bases match TRBD1. The CDR3 is 15 amino acids. J was trimmed by 5 bases and V by 8 bases; bases with no gene match: 14. Here the CDR3 DNA reads TGTGCCAGCTCCTACCCGGACAGGGTTGGCCACGAGCAGTACTTC. This gives the protein CASSYPDRVGHEQYF.

This clonotype was recorded a few times. The rearrangement uses TRBV15 and TRBJ1-2, with TRBD1 identical over 7 bases. Germline lookup yields CDR1 LNHNV and CDR2 YYDKDF (reference sequence). Trimming cost V 1 base and J 3 bases; bases outside gene matches: 5. The CDR3 has 15 amino acids. The CDR3, as DNA: TGTGCCACCAGCAGAGGGGACAGCCAAGACTATGGCTACACCTTC. Translated: CATSRGDSQDYGYTF.

The chain employs TRBV13 and TRBJ2-5; 14 bases line up with TRBD2. Germline assignment: CDR1 PRHDT and CDR2 FYEKMQ (reference sequence). CDR3 length equals 17 residues. Trimming cost V 5 bases and J 0 bases; bases outside gene matches: 5. The CDR3 reads CASSPGLAGGNQETQYF. The DNA for the CDR3 is TGTGCCAGCAGCCCCGGACTAGCGGGAGGAAACCAAGAGACCCAGTACTTC.

This clonotype showed up many times. The chain carries TRBV12-3 or TRBV12-4 and TRBJ2-3; the D is unclear. This CDR3 region has 14 residues. V lost 6 bases to trimming and J lost 3 bases, with 13 bases between them. The CDR3 DNA reads as TGTGCCAGCAGCTTACGAGGTGGGACAGATACGCAGTATTTT. This gives the protein CASSLRGGTDTQYF.

The chain carries TRBV7-2 and TRBJ2-3; D possibly uses TRBD1 or TRBD2 (5 bases each). Germline assignment: CDR1 SGHTA and CDR2 FQGNSA. The CDR3 covers 13 residues. The V and J ends lost 5 bases and 4 bases respectively, with 10 bases between them. CDR3 DNA: TGTGCCAGCAGCCAGGTGGGGGCAGATACGCAGTATTTT. Protein: CASSQVGADTQYF.